These 18 T cell receptor beta chains were all obtained from the same sample, sequenced in a study of T cells in Graves' hyperthyroidism and ophthalmopathy. TCR beta CDR3 region amplification was performed from RNA transcripts. HTBI primers were used for first-round RT-PCR of the TCR CDR3. TCRdb reanalysed the multiplex PCR reads using MiXCR and keeps one entry per CDR3 protein. The sample consists of about 640,000 distinct CDR3 sequences, around 20% of them appearing once. Sequencing was carried out using blood. The receptors were sampled from a man younger than 40 with Graves' ophthalmopathy.

As for this clonotype: This could be a read error, since a much larger clone is one nucleotide away. This sequence joins TRBV12-3 or TRBV12-4 and TRBJ2-2; D may match TRBD1 or TRBD2 (7 bases each). Trimming took off 5 bases at V and 8 bases at J, with 30 bases between the two ends. The length of the CDR3 is 19 residues. CDR3 amino acids: CASSPTAGLGGVKQGELFF. The CDR3 region has the DNA TGTGCCAGCAGTCCCACGGCAGGACTAGGGGGCGTCAAACAAGGGGAGCTGTTTTTT.

The rearrangement links TRBV29-1 to TRBJ2-1; 11 bases are shared with TRBD2. The CDR3 sequence is 18 residues long. Trimming took 2 bases from V and 4 from J; bases not matched to a gene: 13. The V gene's germline CDR1 is SQVTM and CDR2 ANQGSEA. The CDR3 sequence is CSVEKHTSGRYQYNEQFF. The CDR3, as DNA: TGCAGCGTTGAAAAACACACTAGCGGGAGATACCAATACAATGAGCAGTTCTTC.

This clonotype was seen a few times. The CDR3 DNA reads as TGCGCCAGCAGCCAACTGGACAGCGGGCAGTTCTTC. This encodes CASSQLDSGQFF. V usage is TRBV4-1 and J usage is TRBJ2-1, with D tentatively TRBD1 (6 bases). CDR1 and CDR2 from the germline V gene are MGHRA and YSYEKL. Between the trimmed V and J ends, which lost 2 bases and 12 bases, there was a span of 11 bases. This CDR3 has 12 amino acids.

This clonotype was found many times. The chain links TRBV6-1 to TRBJ1-2, with 7 bases identical to TRBD1. The germline V gene encodes CDR1 MNHNS and CDR2 SASEGT. V was pared by 3 bases and J by 3 bases, with 7 bases of the junction left unmatched. The CDR3 is 15 amino acids. The CDR3 DNA follows: TGTGCCAGCAGTGACACAGGGGCTCAATACTATGGCTACACCTTC. Its translation: CASSDTGAQYYGYTF.

There are a few counts of this clonotype. This chain joins TRBV27 and TRBJ2-1; the D gene is possibly TRBD1 (6 bases). Trimming cost V 0 bases and J 9 bases, with 12 bases left between them. Germline V gives CDR1 MNHEY, CDR2 SMNVEV (reference sequence). The CDR3 consists of 14 residues. The CDR3 reads CASSLSAGASEQFF. In DNA, the CDR3 is TGTGCCAGCAGTTTATCTGCAGGGGCTAGTGAGCAGTTCTTC.

The J gene is TRBJ1-1, the V gene TRBV7-9; 10 bases match TRBD1. The CDR3 length is 14 residues. Trimming took 5 bases from V and 10 from J; bases not matched to a gene: 10. CDR1 and CDR2 from the germline V gene are SEHNR and FQNEAQ (reference sequence). The CDR3 sequence is CASSLETGGDGAFF. In DNA form, the CDR3 reads TGTGCCAGCAGCCTTGAGACAGGGGGCGATGGAGCTTTCTTT.

The chain links TRBV7-2 to TRBJ2-3; weak D call: TRBD2 (5 bases). CDR1 is SGHTA and CDR2 is FQGNSA in the germline V gene. The ends were cut back, 1 base at V and 2 bases at J, with 10 bases in the middle. CDR3 size: 15 residues. The CDR3 DNA reads TGTGCCAGCAGCTTAGGGGCTAGCACCACAGATACGCAGTATTTT. Its protein product is CASSLGASTTDTQYF.

Ten or more counts support this clonotype. V usage is TRBV20-1 and J usage is TRBJ2-7, with TRBD1 identical over 8 bases. The CDR3 is made up of 14 amino acids. V shed 2 bases and J 6 bases; nucleotides not matched to a gene: 9. The germline CDR1 and CDR2 sequences are DFQATT and SNEGSKA (reference sequence). CDR3 region: CSARLRTGTSEQYF. CDR3 in DNA: TGCAGTGCTAGACTTCGGACAGGGACAAGCGAGCAGTACTTC.

This chain uses TRBV4-3 with TRBJ1-5; no clear D. Germline V gives CDR1 LGHNA, CDR2 YSLEER. V was pared by 0 bases and J by 7 bases, with 7 bases between. This CDR3 has 13 amino acids. The CDR3 sequence is CASSQDGGQPQHF. CDR3 bases: TGCGCCAGCAGCCAAGATGGAGGGCAGCCCCAGCATTTT.

This clonotype was counted between two and nine times. The chain couples TRBV20-1 to TRBJ1-5; perhaps TRBD1 as D (5 bases). Trimming removed 3 bases at V and 7 bases at J, with 13 bases between. The CDR3 runs to 13 residues. The V gene's germline CDR1 is DFQATT and CDR2 SNEGSKA (reference sequence). The CDR3 reads CSASPGIRQPQHF. The CDR3 nucleotides read TGCAGTGCTAGTCCAGGGATTAGGCAGCCCCAGCATTTT.

This clonotype appeared a few times. This chain links TRBV7-9 with TRBJ2-6; D perhaps matches TRBD2 (6 bases). V was pared by 1 base and J by 2 bases, with 12 bases between. The germline V gene has CDR1 SEHNR and CDR2 FQNEAQ (reference sequence). The CDR3 sequence is 17 residues long. DNA of the CDR3: TGTGCCAGCAGCTTAGTGGGCAGGGAGGCTGGGGCCAACGTCCTGACTTTC. This translates into CASSLVGREAGANVLTF.

The table lists this clonotype with a count of one. A read error is possible here, since a much larger clone lies one base away. The genes are TRBV30 and TRBJ1-2; D is unclear. The V gene lost 3 bases and the J gene lost 8 bases, with 7 bases spanning the gap. Germline V gene sequence: CDR1 GTSNPN, CDR2 SVGIG (reference sequence). The CDR3 spans 10 residues. The CDR3 region is CAWRGPGYTF. As DNA, the CDR3 is TGTGCCTGGAGAGGACCCGGCTACACCTTC.

This clonotype was detected a few times. The chain carries TRBV7-3 and TRBJ2-3; D remains ambiguous. The CDR3 runs 12 residues. V lost 4 bases and J 3 bases, leaving 5 bases between the germline ends. Germline V gene lookup returns CDR1 SGHTA and CDR2 FQGTGA. CDR3 nucleotides: TGTGCCAGCAGCTCCGAAACAGATACGCAGTATTTT. Amino acid sequence: CASSSETDTQYF.

This clonotype was seen more than once but under ten times. The chain is built from TRBV5-4 and TRBJ1-1; 7 nucleotides match TRBD1. Germline-derived CDR1 and CDR2 are SGHNT and YYREEE (reference sequence). The junction had 9 bases not matched to a gene; V was cut back by 1 base and J by 0 bases. CDR3 length equals 17 residues. CDR3 coding DNA: TGTGCCAGCAGCTTGAACACCGGGACAGTCATGAACACTGAAGCTTTCTTT. Translating gives CASSLNTGTVMNTEAFF.

Remarks on this clonotype: Germline and junction disagree at one end, which may indicate a read error. The V gene is TRBV6-1, the J gene TRBJ1-6, with 7 positions matching TRBD1. The CDR3 is 14 amino acids. From germline, CDR1 is MNHNS and CDR2 SASEGT. CDR3 loop: CTSRGDGLNSPLHF. The CDR3 DNA sequence: TGTACCAGCAGGGGGGACGGGTTAAATTCACCCCTCCACTTT.

The V gene is TRBV10-2, the J gene TRBJ2-7; TRBD2 agrees at 7 bases. Germline CDR1 reads WSHSY; CDR2 reads SAAADI. The CDR3 consists of 12 residues. V was pared by 8 bases and J by 3 bases, with 4 bases of the junction left unmatched. The DNA of the CDR3 is TGCGCCAGCGGGGGGGGAGGCTACGAGCAGTACTTC. The encoded protein is CASGGGGYEQYF.

This rearrangement joins TRBV10-3 to TRBJ1-5, with TRBD1 identical over 8 bases. This CDR3 region has 15 residues. Germline loops: CDR1 ENHRY, CDR2 SYGVKD. V shed 2 bases, J shed 5 bases, and the junction held 5 bases outside the gene matches. The CDR3 region has the DNA TGTGCCATCAGTGAGGGCAGGGGGCAACATCAGCCCCAGCATTTT. As protein: CAISEGRGQHQPQHF.

This clonotype was observed a handful of times. The gene calls are TRBV20-1 and TRBJ1-5, with 7 bases that match TRBD1. The CDR3 has 13 amino acids. The germline V gene encodes CDR1 DFQATT and CDR2 SNEGSKA (reference sequence). Losses at the gene ends were 6 bases for V and 7 bases for J; bases not matched to a gene: 9. The CDR3 spells CSARGTVSQPQHF. The DNA of the CDR3 is TGCAGTGCCCGAGGGACAGTTAGCCAGCCCCAGCATTTT.